This T cell receptor (beta chain) originates from a study of T-cell reconstitution after alpha-beta-depleted transplantation in children (dated by TCRdb to between 2015 and 2016). A note on the overall study: T-cell immune reconstitution after TCRalphabeta/CD19-depleted allogeneic hematopoietic cell transplantation in children was quantitatively tracked in the study by means of TCR repertoire profiling.

The library was built by means of PCR. The sequencer listed for this sample is Illumina HiSeq 2500. TCR library preparation used molecular barcoding, with unique molecular identifiers applied to normalize quantification of the TCRbeta repertoire. The raw public data were reprocessed by TCRdb itself: fastp quality trimming at Q25, MiXCR clonotype calling, in-frame beta chains only. Entries are consolidated by CDR3 protein sequence, retaining the most common genes and DNA. This sample holds more than 500,000 distinct CDR3 sequences; over 10% were observed only once. The biggest ten clones account for about 14% of the sample. Points on this clonotype: What this receptor recognizes is not known. No base quality information exists; no much larger clone differs at one position.

Summary of the overall study and its limitations: Over the following months the frequencies of hyperexpanded clones went down, and after one year T-cell counts and TCRbeta diversity were mostly credited to newly produced T cells. The high TCRbeta diversity at day 60 in some patients was ascribed to recipient T cells and intrathymic progenitors that had survived conditioning. The apparently early recovery of alphabetaT-cell counts about two months after transplant reportedly depended on only several hundred rapidly expanded clones that came from non-depleted graft cells.

The sample's treatment or condition label is to be understood as: allogeneic hematopoietic cell transplantation with graft depleted of TCRalphabeta T cells and CD19 B cells. Transplant recipients were children who received TCRalphabeta/CD19-depleted allogeneic hematopoietic cell grafts. V and J lose 1 base and 6 bases, and a span of 16 bases separates them. Sequences SGHDN (CDR1) and FVKESK (CDR2) are obtained from the germline V gene. The CDR3 runs 16 residues from the cysteine to the phenylalanine. The retained sequence is limited to the CDR3, 48 bases, with the frame set at the first base. Rearrangement joined TRBV14 to TRBJ2-1; the D segment cannot be called with confidence. This clonotype was sampled from a female patient aged 2-9 years who had a stem cell transplant for aplastic anemia, so the T cells may come from the graft donor. The input for sequencing was PBMCs, mostly from graft donor cells, taken 180 days after TCRalphabeta/CD19-depleted stem cell transplant. The CDR3 in this case is CASSQVPGHSINEQFF. The sequenced DNA is TGTGCCAGCAGCCAAGTTCCGGGCCACTCTATCAATGAGCAGTTCTTC. Full variable domain (CDR3 extended with the reference TRBV14 and TRBJ2-1 proteins): EAGVTQFPSHSVIEKGQTVTLRCDPISGHDNLYWYRRVMGKEIKFLLHFVKESKQDESGMPNNRFLAERTGGTYSTLKVQPAELEDSGVYFCASSQVPGHSINEQFFGPGTRLTVL.